The 23 T cell receptor beta chains in this list originate from one sample, sequenced in a study of spatial heterogeneity in lung cancer. General study results and limits: Tumor mutation count correlated with how many alpha and beta TCRs expanded intratumorally.

TCRdb independently ran MiXCR on the 5' RACE reads; one entry per CDR3 protein. The table shows 4,000 to 5,000 distinct CDR3 sequences, with around 11% occurring only once. Time point specified: sample taken at primary tumor resection. For these TCRs, the target antigens are not known. This sample comprised lung tumor tissue, obtained at surgery. These TCRs come from a male donor with early-stage non-small cell lung cancer.

For this clonotype: This beta chain represents an off-target read in a library built for alpha chains; its size is of limited meaning. The J gene is TRBJ2-5, the V gene TRBV10-3, with 9 bases that match TRBD1. Germline lookup yields CDR1 ENHRY and CDR2 SYGVKD. This CDR3 has 14 amino acids. The junction had 3 bases not matched to a gene; V was cut back by 5 bases and J by 2 bases. CDR3 sequence reads: CAISTDRGQETQYF. For the CDR3, the DNA is TGTGCCATCAGTACGGACAGGGGACAAGAGACCCAGTACTTC.

For this clonotype: Being off target in a library aimed at alpha chains, this beta chain has a size of little meaning. J is TRBJ2-3 and V is TRBV7-9, with TRBD2 matching over 10 bases. With V trimmed by 5 bases and J by 6 bases, 11 bases remained unmatched. This CDR3 is built from 16 residues. Germline V CDR1 and CDR2: SEHNR, FQNEAQ (reference sequence). The CDR3 region is CASSTLAGVPRDTQYF. The CDR3 coding sequence is TGTGCCAGCAGCACTCTAGCGGGAGTCCCCCGGGATACGCAGTATTTT.

This clonotype was found many times. This beta chain slipped into a library made for alpha chains as a stray read, so its size is not meaningful. This chain links TRBV7-9 with TRBJ1-3, with D tentatively TRBD1 (5 bases). V was cut by 6 bases and J by 4 bases, with 10 bases left in between. The CDR3 loop spans 13 amino acids. Germline V gene sequence: CDR1 SEHNR, CDR2 FQNEAQ (reference sequence). CDR3 bases: TGTGCCAGCAGGGCCAGGGACGGAAACACCATATATTTT. Residues: CASRARDGNTIYF.

This clonotype came up once. The library was prepared for alpha chains; this beta chain is a stray read, so its frequency means little. The V gene is TRBV4-1, the J gene TRBJ2-5; D unresolved. The ends were cut back, 1 base at V and 5 bases at J, with 11 bases in the middle. The CDR3 runs 14 residues. Germline CDR1 is MGHRA and CDR2 is YSYEKL. The CDR3 is CASSQVQARETQYF. CDR3 nucleotide sequence: TGCGCCAGCAGCCAAGTCCAGGCCCGGGAGACCCAGTACTTC.

This clonotype has a count of ten or more. Because the library targeted alpha chains, this beta chain is an off-target read whose size means little. The chain recombines TRBV3-1 with TRBJ2-3, with unresolved D. V dropped 0 bases and J dropped 6 bases, with 13 bases sitting between them. CDR3 length: 15 residues. CDR1 and CDR2 from the germline V gene are LGHDT and YNNKEL (reference sequence). The CDR3 sequence is CASSQDIFPADTQYF. The CDR3 coding sequence is TGTGCCAGCAGCCAAGATATTTTTCCCGCGGATACGCAGTATTTT.

This clonotype is medium-sized by share. This beta chain appears as a stray read in a library generated for alpha chains; its size is not informative. The chain couples TRBV27 to TRBJ2-2; TRBD1 matches at 10 bases. With 6 bases clipped from V and 7 bases from J, the junction kept 5 bases outside the gene matches. Per the germline V gene, CDR1 is MNHEY and CDR2 is SMNVEV (reference sequence). There are 14 residues in the CDR3. CDR3 protein: CASRRQGADGELFF. The DNA for the CDR3 is TGTGCCAGCAGAAGACAGGGGGCGGACGGGGAGCTGTTTTTT.

In regard to this clonotype: This beta chain represents an off-target read in a library built for alpha chains; its size is of limited meaning. V gene TRBV20-1 combines with J gene TRBJ2-1; a weak D match, TRBD2 (6 bases). The CDR3 is made up of 14 amino acids. V lost 5 bases and J 7 bases, leaving 18 bases between the germline ends. Germline values: CDR1 DFQATT, CDR2 SNEGSKA (reference sequence). DNA of the CDR3: TGCAGTGCTCCGGGGACTGCGTTTGAGAATGAGCAGTTCTTC. It is translated as CSAPGTAFENEQFF.

This clonotype was detected a few times. With the library built for alpha chains, this beta chain is off target and its frequency is not meaningful. V and J are TRBV5-1 and TRBJ2-3, with 11 positions matching TRBD2. J was trimmed by 5 bases and V by 5 bases; bases with no gene match: 7. This CDR3 has 15 residues. Germline V gene sequence: CDR1 SGHRS, CDR2 YFSETQ. The CDR3 sequence: CASRQIGTSGDTQYF. Written as DNA, the CDR3 is TGCGCCAGCAGGCAGATCGGGACTAGCGGAGATACGCAGTATTTT.

This clonotype counts as medium-sized. Since the library was made to target alpha chains, this beta chain is a stray read and its abundance is not meaningful. The V gene is TRBV7-3, the J gene TRBJ2-2, with 13 bases lining up with TRBD2. The CDR3 covers 16 residues. Germline-derived CDR1 and CDR2 are SGHTA and FQGTGA. The J segment lost 6 bases and the V segment lost 2 bases, leaving 3 bases of the junction unmatched. CDR3 residues: CASSLDGLAGAGELFF. The CDR3, as DNA: TGTGCCAGCAGCTTAGATGGACTAGCGGGAGCCGGGGAGCTGTTTTTT.

This clonotype was counted ten times or more. The size of this beta chain means little, since it is a stray read in a library made for alpha chains. The genes are TRBV11-2 and TRBJ2-7; 11 bases match TRBD2. This CDR3 region has 15 residues. Germline V gene data show CDR1 as SGHAT and CDR2 as FQNNGV. The V and J ends lost 7 bases and 2 bases, in that order; junction bases with no gene match: 7. The CDR3, as DNA: TGTGCCAGCACCCTGAGTAGCGGGGGGGCCTACGAGCAGTACTTC. Translated: CASTLSSGGAYEQYF.

This clonotype ranks as medium-sized. This beta chain turned up in a library designed for alpha chains; as an off-target read, its abundance says little. The chain combines TRBV7-3 with TRBJ2-2; the D gene is possibly TRBD1 (6 bases). In germline, CDR1 is SGHTA, CDR2 FQGTGA. V lost 2 bases and J lost 5, with 15 bases in between. This CDR3 comprises 16 residues. The CDR3 is CASSLVGGLRTGELFF. As DNA, the CDR3 is TGTGCCAGCAGCTTAGTTGGGGGCTTGAGGACCGGGGAGCTGTTTTTT. Filled out from reference TRBV7-3 and TRBJ2-2, the complete variable domain reads GAGVSQTPSNKVTEKGKYVELRCDPISGHTALYWYRQSLGQGPEFLIYFQGTGAADDSGLPNDRFFAVRPEGSVSTLKIQRTERGDSAVYLCASSLVGGLRTGELFFGEGSRLTVL.

Note on this clonotype: Being off target in a library aimed at alpha chains, this beta chain has a size of little meaning. J is TRBJ2-5 and V is TRBV12-3 or TRBV12-4, with 12 bases lining up with TRBD2. With V trimmed by 4 bases and J by 5 bases, 5 bases remained unmatched. This CDR3 has 15 residues. The CDR3 DNA is TGTGCCAGCAGTTCACTAGCGGGAGGAGCTGAGACCCAGTACTTC. Protein sequence: CASSSLAGGAETQYF.

This clonotype was counted at least ten times. Within a library made for alpha chains, this beta chain is off target, and its count is uninformative. The chain combines TRBV20-1 with TRBJ2-5, with D possibly matching TRBD2 (5 bases). V shed 5 bases and J shed 2 bases, with 12 bases lying between them. Germline assignment: CDR1 DFQATT and CDR2 SNEGSKA (reference sequence). This CDR3 contains 13 residues. As DNA, the CDR3 is TGCAGTGCTGCGCGGACTCTTCAAGAGACCCAGTACTTC. This translates into CSAARTLQETQYF.

This clonotype is labeled medium-sized. Found in a library prepared for alpha chains, this beta chain is an off-target read, and its abundance has little meaning. In DNA, the CDR3 is TGTGCCAGCAGCCAAGTCCCCTACGAGCAGTACTTC. It specifies CASSQVPYEQYF. The chain has TRBV3-1 and TRBJ2-7; D is unresolved. This CDR3 comprises 12 residues. V was shortened by 1 base and J by 2 bases, with 3 bases between the two germline ends. Germline V CDR1 and CDR2: LGHDT, YNNKEL (reference sequence).

This clonotype has a handful of counts. This beta chain appears as a stray read in a library generated for alpha chains; its size is not informative. The V call is TRBV27, the J call TRBJ1-1; possibly TRBD1 for D (5 bases). CDR3 length: 15 residues. V was cut by 6 bases and J by 5 bases, with 19 bases left in between. Germline CDR1 is MNHEY and CDR2 is SMNVEV (reference sequence). The CDR3 spells CASSKSGTGGTEAFF. CDR3 DNA sequence: TGTGCCAGCAGCAAATCCGGGACGGGGGGGACTGAAGCTTTCTTT.

By frequency in the sample, this clonotype is medium-sized (0.01 to 0.1%). The library was designed around alpha chains, so this beta chain is a stray read whose abundance carries little weight. The V gene is TRBV27, the J gene TRBJ2-3; 10 bases match TRBD2. Germline assignment: CDR1 MNHEY and CDR2 SMNVEV (reference sequence). The CDR3 is 17 amino acids. Unmatched junction bases numbered 14, after V lost 6 bases and J lost 5 bases. The CDR3 DNA reads as TGTGCCAGCAGCAAACAAACCCTAGCGGGGGTTGGAGATACGCAGTATTTT. Translation gives CASSKQTLAGVGDTQYF.

This clonotype was seen at least ten times. This beta chain is an off-target read within a library intended for alpha chains, so its frequency means little. The chain has TRBV7-2 and TRBJ2-3; no definite D call. Germline V CDR1 and CDR2: SGHTA, FQGNSA. V lost 2 bases, J lost 5 bases, and 17 bases lay in between. The CDR3 loop spans 16 amino acids. The CDR3 here is CASSLSPDRIGDTQYF. DNA for the CDR3: TGTGCCAGCAGCTTAAGTCCGGACCGGATTGGAGATACGCAGTATTTT. Full variable domain (remainder filled in from reference TRBV7-2 and TRBJ2-3): GAGVSQSPSNKVTEKGKDVELRCDPISGHTALYWYRQSLGQGLEFLIYFQGNSAPDKSGLPSDRFSAERTGGSVSTLTIQRTQQEDSAVYLCASSLSPDRIGDTQYFGPGTRLTVL.

Comment on this clonotype: A much larger clone is a single base away; this may be a read error. This beta chain is off target for a library built for alpha chains, so its abundance means little. V and J are TRBV5-6 and TRBJ2-7, with D tentatively TRBD1 (7 bases). The CDR3 is 14 amino acids. Germline CDR1 reads SGHDT; CDR2 reads YYEEEE. Trimming pared 1 base from V and 7 bases from J, leaving 15 bases between. CDR3 sequence reads: CASSLLGRGAEQYF. The CDR3 bases are TGTGCCAGCAGCTTGCTCGGCAGGGGGGCGGAGCAGTACTTC.

This clonotype is medium-sized (0.01 to 0.1%) by share. Within a library made for alpha chains, this beta chain is off target, and its count is uninformative. The J gene is TRBJ1-2, the V gene TRBV6-1; D might be TRBD1 (6 bases). The CDR3 covers 13 residues. V was pared by 4 bases and J by 8 bases, with 14 bases between. Germline V gene sequence: CDR1 MNHNS, CDR2 SASEGT. CDR3 bases: TGTGCCAGCAGTGGACATCAGGGGTTCGGCTACACCTTC. Protein: CASSGHQGFGYTF.

Remarks on this clonotype: A library made for alpha chains picked up this beta chain off target, so its size means little. The chain uses TRBV5-1 and TRBJ2-1; 7 positions match TRBD1. This CDR3 contains 14 residues. With V trimmed by 4 bases and J by 9 bases, 10 bases remained unmatched. Germline assignment: CDR1 SGHRS and CDR2 YFSETQ. The CDR3 here is CASSATGTDAEQFF. The CDR3 DNA reads as TGCGCCAGCAGCGCGACCGGGACAGACGCTGAGCAGTTCTTC.

In this sample, this clonotype turned up a few times. The library was designed around alpha chains, so this beta chain is a stray read whose abundance carries little weight. The gene calls are TRBV6-6 and TRBJ2-7, with D perhaps TRBD1 (5 bases). CDR3 length: 14 amino acids. The V gene lost 7 bases and the J gene lost 0 bases, with 13 bases spanning the gap. CDR1 and CDR2 from the germline V gene are MNHNY and SVGAGI (reference sequence). The CDR3 is CASKISRASYEQYF. In DNA, the CDR3 is TGTGCCAGCAAAATTAGCAGGGCCTCCTACGAGCAGTACTTC.

Within the sample, this clonotype is medium-sized (0.01 to 0.1%). The size of this beta chain means little, since it is a stray read in a library made for alpha chains. The V call is TRBV5-1, the J call TRBJ2-3; maybe TRBD2 (6 bases). Trimming took 4 bases from V and 5 from J, leaving 14 bases between them. The CDR3 has 14 residues. Germline lookup yields CDR1 SGHRS and CDR2 YFSETQ. The CDR3 nucleotides read TGCGCCAGCAGCGCCCGACTAGGGGTAGATACGCAGTATTTT. It codes for CASSARLGVDTQYF.

Regarding this clonotype: Since the library was made to target alpha chains, this beta chain is a stray read and its abundance is not meaningful. The chain joins TRBV5-6 to TRBJ2-1; 8 bases line up with TRBD1. Looked up from germline, CDR1 is SGHDT and CDR2 is YYEEEE. The CDR3 totals 16 residues. The V segment lost 3 bases and the J segment 8 bases; nucleotides outside the gene matches: 13. DNA of the CDR3: TGTGCCAGCAGCTGGATAAATGTTGACAGGGGCCATGAGCAGTTCTTC. The encoded protein is CASSWINVDRGHEQFF.